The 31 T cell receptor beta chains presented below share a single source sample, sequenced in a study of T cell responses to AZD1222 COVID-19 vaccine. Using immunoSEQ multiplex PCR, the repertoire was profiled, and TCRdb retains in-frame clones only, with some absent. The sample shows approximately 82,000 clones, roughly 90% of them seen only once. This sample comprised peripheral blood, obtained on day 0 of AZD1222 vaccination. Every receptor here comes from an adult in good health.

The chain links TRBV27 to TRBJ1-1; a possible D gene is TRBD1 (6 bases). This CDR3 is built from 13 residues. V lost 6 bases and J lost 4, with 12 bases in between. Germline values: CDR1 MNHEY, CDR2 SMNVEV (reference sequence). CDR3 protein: CASRETGGTEAFF. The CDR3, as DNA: TGTGCCAGCAGGGAGACAGGAGGCACTGAAGCTTTCTTT.

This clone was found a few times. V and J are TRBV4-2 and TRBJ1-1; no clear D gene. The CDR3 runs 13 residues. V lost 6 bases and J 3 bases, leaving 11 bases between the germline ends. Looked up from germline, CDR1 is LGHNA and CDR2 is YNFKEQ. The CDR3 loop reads CASRKAGYTEAFF. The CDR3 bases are TGTGCCAGCAGGAAGGCGGGGTACACTGAAGCTTTCTTT.

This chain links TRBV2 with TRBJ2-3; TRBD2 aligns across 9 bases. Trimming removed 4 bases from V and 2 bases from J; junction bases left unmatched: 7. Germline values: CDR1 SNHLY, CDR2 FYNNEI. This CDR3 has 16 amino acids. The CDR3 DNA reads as TGTGCCAGCAGTGGAGTAGCGGGGGCGCCCACAGATACGCAGTATTTT. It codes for CASSGVAGAPTDTQYF.

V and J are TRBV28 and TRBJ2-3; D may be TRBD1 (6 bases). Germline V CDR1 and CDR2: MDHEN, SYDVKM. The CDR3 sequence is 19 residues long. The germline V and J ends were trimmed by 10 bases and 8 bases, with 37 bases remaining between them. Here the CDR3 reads CATPPTGISPTHTFATQYF. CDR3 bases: TGTGCCACCCCGCCAACAGGGATTAGCCCGACACACACATTTGCTACGCAGTATTTT.

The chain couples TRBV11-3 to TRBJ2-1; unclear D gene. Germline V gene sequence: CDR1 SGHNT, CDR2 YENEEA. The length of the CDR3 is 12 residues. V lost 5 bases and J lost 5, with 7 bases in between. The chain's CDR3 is CASSHVDNEQFF. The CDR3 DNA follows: TGTGCCAGCAGCCATGTAGACAATGAGCAGTTCTTC.

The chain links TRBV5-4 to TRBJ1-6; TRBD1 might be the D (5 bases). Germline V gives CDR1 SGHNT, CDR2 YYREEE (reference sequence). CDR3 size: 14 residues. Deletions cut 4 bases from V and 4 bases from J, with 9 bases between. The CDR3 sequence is CASSEGPYNSPLHF. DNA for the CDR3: TGTGCCAGCAGCGAGGGGCCTTATAATTCACCCCTCCACTTT.

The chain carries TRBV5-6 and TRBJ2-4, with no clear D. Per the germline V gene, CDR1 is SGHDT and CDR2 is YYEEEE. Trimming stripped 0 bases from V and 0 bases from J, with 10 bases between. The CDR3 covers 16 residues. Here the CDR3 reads CASSLGQILAKNIQYF. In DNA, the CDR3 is TGTGCCAGCAGCTTGGGGCAGATATTAGCCAAAAACATTCAGTACTTC.

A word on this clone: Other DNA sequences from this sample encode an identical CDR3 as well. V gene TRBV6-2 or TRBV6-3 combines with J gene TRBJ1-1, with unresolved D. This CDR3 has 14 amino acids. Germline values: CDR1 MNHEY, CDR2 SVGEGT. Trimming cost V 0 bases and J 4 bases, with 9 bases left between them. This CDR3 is CASSYSSAATEAFF. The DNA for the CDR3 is TGTGCCAGCAGTTACTCTTCGGCAGCCACTGAAGCTTTCTTT.

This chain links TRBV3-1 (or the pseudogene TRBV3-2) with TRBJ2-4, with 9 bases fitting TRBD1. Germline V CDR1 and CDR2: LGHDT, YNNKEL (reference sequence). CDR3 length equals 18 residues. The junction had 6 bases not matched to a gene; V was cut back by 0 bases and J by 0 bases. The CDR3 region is CASSQEGDRAQAKNIQYF. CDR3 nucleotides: TGTGCCAGCAGCCAAGAAGGGGACAGGGCCCAAGCCAAAAACATTCAGTACTTC.

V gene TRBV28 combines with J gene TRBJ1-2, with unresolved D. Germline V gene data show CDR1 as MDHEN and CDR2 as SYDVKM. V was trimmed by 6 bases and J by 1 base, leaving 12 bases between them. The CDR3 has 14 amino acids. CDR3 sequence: CASRPAGVNYGYTF. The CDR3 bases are TGTGCCAGCAGGCCGGCGGGAGTTAACTATGGCTACACCTTC.

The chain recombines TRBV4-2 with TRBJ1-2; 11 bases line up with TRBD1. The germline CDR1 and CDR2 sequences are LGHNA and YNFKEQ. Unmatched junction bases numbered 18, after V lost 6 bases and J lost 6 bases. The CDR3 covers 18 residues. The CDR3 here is CASRLFSAGGQGADGYTF. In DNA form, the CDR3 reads TGTGCCAGCAGGTTATTTAGTGCGGGAGGACAGGGGGCGGATGGCTACACCTTC.

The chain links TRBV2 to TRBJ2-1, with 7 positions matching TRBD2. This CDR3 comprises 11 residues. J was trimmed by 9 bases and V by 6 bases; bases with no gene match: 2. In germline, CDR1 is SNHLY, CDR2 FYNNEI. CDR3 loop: CASSREGEQFF. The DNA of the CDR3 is TGTGCCAGCAGCAGGGAGGGTGAGCAGTTCTTC.

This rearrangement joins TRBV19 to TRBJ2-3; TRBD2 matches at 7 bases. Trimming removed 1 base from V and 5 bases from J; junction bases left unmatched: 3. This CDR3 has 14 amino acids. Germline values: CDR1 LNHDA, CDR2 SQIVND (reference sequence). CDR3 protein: CASSIGTSVDTQYF. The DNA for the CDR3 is TGTGCCAGTAGTATAGGAACTAGCGTAGATACGCAGTATTTT.

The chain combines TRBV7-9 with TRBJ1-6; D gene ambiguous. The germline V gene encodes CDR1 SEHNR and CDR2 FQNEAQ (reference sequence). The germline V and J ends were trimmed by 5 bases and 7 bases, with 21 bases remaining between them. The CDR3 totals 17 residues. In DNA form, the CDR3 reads TGTGCCAGCAGCCCCCGGGGTGGGGAGGTGAGAAATTCACCCCTCCACTTT. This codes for CASSPRGGEVRNSPLHF.

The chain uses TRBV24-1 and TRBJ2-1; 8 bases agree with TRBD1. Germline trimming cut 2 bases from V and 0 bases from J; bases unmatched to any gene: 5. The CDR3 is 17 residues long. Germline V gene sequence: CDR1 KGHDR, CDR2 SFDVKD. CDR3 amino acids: CATSDSGTGLSYNEQFF. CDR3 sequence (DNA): TGTGCCACCAGTGATTCCGGGACAGGTCTCTCCTACAATGAGCAGTTCTTC.

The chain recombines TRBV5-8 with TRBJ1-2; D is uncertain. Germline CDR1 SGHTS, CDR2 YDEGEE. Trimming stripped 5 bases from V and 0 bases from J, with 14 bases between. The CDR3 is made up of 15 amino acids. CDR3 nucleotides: TGTGCCAGCAGAAAGCCAGAAGTCTCTAACTATGGCTACACCTTC. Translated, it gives CASRKPEVSNYGYTF.

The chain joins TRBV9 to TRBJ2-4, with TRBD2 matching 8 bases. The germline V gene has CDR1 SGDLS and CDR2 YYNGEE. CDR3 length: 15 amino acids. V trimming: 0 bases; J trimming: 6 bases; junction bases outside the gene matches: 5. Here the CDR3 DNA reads TGTGCCAGCAGCGTAGGAGCGGGGGCCCTAAACATTCAGTACTTC. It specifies CASSVGAGALNIQYF.

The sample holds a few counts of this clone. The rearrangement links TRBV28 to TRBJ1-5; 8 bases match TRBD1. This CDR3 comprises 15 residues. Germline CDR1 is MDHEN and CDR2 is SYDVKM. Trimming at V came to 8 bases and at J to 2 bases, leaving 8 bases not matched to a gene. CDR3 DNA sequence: TGTGCCAGCCGGACAGGGAGTGAGGGCAATCAGCCCCAGCATTTT. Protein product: CASRTGSEGNQPQHF.

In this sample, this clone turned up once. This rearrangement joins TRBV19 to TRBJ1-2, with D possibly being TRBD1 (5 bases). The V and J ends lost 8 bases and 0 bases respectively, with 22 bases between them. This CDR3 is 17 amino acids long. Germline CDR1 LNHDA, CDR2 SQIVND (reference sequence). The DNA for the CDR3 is TGTGCCAGTCGCATTCAAGCGCAGGGTTTAGCTAACTATGGCTACACCTTC. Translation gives CASRIQAQGLANYGYTF. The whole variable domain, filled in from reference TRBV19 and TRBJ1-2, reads DGGITQSPKYLFRKEGQNVTLSCEQNLNHDAMYWYRQDPGQGLRLIYYSQIVNDFQKGDIAEGYSVSREKKESFPLTVTSAQKNPTAFYLCASRIQAQGLANYGYTFGSGTRLTVV.

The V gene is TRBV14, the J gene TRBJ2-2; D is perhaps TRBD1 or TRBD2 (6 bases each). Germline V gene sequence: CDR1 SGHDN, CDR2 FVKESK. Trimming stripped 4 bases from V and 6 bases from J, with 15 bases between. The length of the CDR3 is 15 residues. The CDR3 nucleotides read TGTGCCAGCAGCCTTCGTGGGGGGCTGGCCGGGGAGCTGTTTTTT. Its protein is CASSLRGGLAGELFF.

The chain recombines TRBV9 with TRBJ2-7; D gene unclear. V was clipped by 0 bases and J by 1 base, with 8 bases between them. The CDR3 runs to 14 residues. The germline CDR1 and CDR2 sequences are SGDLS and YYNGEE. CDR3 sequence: CASSVGIRSYEQYF. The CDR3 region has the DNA TGTGCCAGCAGCGTAGGAATCCGTTCCTACGAGCAGTACTTC.

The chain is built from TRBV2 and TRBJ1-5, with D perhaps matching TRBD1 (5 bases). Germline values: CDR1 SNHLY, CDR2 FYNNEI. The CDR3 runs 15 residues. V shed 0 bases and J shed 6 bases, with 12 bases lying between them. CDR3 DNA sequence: TGTGCCAGCAGTGAAGCCCCCAGGGCAGGTCAGCCCCAGCATTTT. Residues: CASSEAPRAGQPQHF.

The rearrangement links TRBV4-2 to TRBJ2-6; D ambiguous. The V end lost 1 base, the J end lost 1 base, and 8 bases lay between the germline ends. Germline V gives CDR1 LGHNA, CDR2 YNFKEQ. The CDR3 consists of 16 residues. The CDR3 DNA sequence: TGTGCCAGCAGCCAAGTCTCCCTTTCTGGGGCCAACGTCCTGACTTTC. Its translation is CASSQVSLSGANVLTF.

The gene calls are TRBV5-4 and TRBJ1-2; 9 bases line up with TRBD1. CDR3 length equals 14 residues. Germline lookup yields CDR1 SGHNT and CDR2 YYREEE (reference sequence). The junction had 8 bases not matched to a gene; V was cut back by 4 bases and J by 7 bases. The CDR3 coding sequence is TGTGCCAGCAGCATGACAGGGGGGTCCTCTGGCTACACCTTC. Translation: CASSMTGGSSGYTF.

CDR3 DNA: TGTGCCAGCAGGGCGGGACTAGCGGGGCAGACCCAGTACTTC. It translates to CASRAGLAGQTQYF. This chain joins TRBV2 and TRBJ2-5; 13 positions match TRBD2. After removal of 6 bases from V and 6 bases from J, the junction contained 4 bases not matched to a gene. The CDR3 has 14 residues. Per germline, CDR1 SNHLY and CDR2 FYNNEI.

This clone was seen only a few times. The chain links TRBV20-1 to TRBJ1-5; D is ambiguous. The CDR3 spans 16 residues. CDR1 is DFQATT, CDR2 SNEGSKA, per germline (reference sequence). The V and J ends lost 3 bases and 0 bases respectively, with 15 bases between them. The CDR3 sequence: CSASTTAGYSNQPQHF. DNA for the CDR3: TGCAGTGCTAGTACGACCGCCGGGTATAGCAATCAGCCCCAGCATTTT.

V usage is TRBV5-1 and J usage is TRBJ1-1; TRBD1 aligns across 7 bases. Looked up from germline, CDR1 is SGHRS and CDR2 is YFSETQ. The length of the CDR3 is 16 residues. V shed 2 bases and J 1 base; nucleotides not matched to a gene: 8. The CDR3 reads CASSFGPGQPNTEAFF. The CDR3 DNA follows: TGCGCCAGCAGCTTCGGTCCGGGACAGCCGAACACTGAAGCTTTCTTT.

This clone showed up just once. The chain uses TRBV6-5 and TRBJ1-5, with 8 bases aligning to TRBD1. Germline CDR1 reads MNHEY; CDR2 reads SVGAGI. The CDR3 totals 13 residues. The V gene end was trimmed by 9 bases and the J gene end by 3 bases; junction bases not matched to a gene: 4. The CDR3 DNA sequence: TGTGCCAGTCGACAGGGGTCCAATCAGCCCCAGCATTTT. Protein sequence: CASRQGSNQPQHF.

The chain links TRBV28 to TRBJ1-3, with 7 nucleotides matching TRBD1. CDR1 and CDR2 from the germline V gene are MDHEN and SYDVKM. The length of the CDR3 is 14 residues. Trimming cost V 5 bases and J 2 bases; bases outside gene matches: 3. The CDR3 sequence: CASSLRGTGNTIYF. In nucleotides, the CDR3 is TGTGCCAGCAGTCTCAGGGGGACTGGAAACACCATATATTTT.

CDR3 nucleotide sequence: TGTGCCAGTAGTAGACAGGGGGCCCTCACGGGGACTGAAGCTTTCTTT. Its protein product is CASSRQGALTGTEAFF. The chain links TRBV19 to TRBJ1-1; TRBD1 matches 10 bases. CDR3 length: 16 residues. Germline V lookup: CDR1 LNHDA, CDR2 SQIVND (reference sequence). The V and J ends lost 4 bases and 5 bases, in that order; junction bases with no gene match: 10.

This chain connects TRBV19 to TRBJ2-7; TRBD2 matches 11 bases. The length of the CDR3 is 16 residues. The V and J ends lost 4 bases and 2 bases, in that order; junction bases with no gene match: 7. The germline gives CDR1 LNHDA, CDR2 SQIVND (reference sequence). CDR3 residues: CASSRGLAGLTYEQYF. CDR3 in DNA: TGTGCCAGTAGTAGAGGACTAGCGGGCCTTACCTACGAGCAGTACTTC. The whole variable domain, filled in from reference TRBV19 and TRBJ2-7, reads DGGITQSPKYLFRKEGQNVTLSCEQNLNHDAMYWYRQDPGQGLRLIYYSQIVNDFQKGDIAEGYSVSREKKESFPLTVTSAQKNPTAFYLCASSRGLAGLTYEQYFGPGTRLTVT.